The 7 T cell receptor beta chains below all came from one sample that was sequenced in a study of T cell changes during pregnancy in multiple sclerosis. TCRdb keeps only in-frame clones here, not all; method: immunoSEQ multiplex PCR. The table shows some 31,000 clones, with 89% occurring only once. The source material was CD8+ T cells from peripheral blood mononuclear cells, sampled in the third trimester of pregnancy. These receptors were collected from a female donor with multiple sclerosis, enrolled in a pregnancy study.

CDR3 in amino acids: CASRDRAGLGEQYF. The CDR3 DNA is TGTGCCAGTAGGGACAGGGCGGGGCTTGGCGAGCAGTACTTC. The chain joins TRBV19 to TRBJ2-7, with 8 bases fitting TRBD1. The J segment lost 6 bases and the V segment lost 6 bases, leaving 10 bases of the junction unmatched. Germline CDR1 is LNHDA and CDR2 is SQIVND (reference sequence). This CDR3 region has 14 residues.

The CDR3 nucleotides read TGCGCCAGCAGCTTGTTCGGGAGCGGGAGACGGATCAATGAGCAGTTCTTC. The encoded protein is CASSLFGSGRRINEQFF. The chain links TRBV5-1 to TRBJ2-1; 8 bases map to TRBD2. V shed 1 base and J 6 bases; nucleotides not matched to a gene: 12. Looked up from germline, CDR1 is SGHRS and CDR2 is YFSETQ. The CDR3 runs to 17 residues.

This clone is medium-sized by share. This rearrangement joins TRBV9 to TRBJ2-3; 7 nucleotides align to TRBD1. CDR1 SGDLS and CDR2 YYNGEE come from the germline V gene. V lost 3 bases and J lost 0; bases outside the gene matches: 7. The length of the CDR3 is 16 residues. The CDR3 bases are TGTGCCAGCAGCGCCGGACAGGTATGGAGCACAGATACGCAGTATTTT. Its protein product is CASSAGQVWSTDTQYF. Based on the CDR3 plus reference TRBV9 and TRBJ2-3, the full variable domain is DSGVTQTPKHLITATGQRVTLRCSPRSGDLSVYWYQQSLDQGLQFLIQYYNGEERAKGNILERFSAQQFPDLHSELNLSSLELGDSALYFCASSAGQVWSTDTQYFGPGTRLTVL.

The chain joins TRBV6-1 to TRBJ2-7, with D perhaps matching TRBD1 (6 bases). This CDR3 comprises 15 residues. V was clipped by 0 bases and J by 2 bases, with 11 bases between them. Per the germline V gene, CDR1 is MNHNS and CDR2 is SASEGT. The CDR3 nucleotides read TGTGCCAGCAGTGAAGCGACAGGTCGGACCTACGAGCAGTACTTC. Translation gives CASSEATGRTYEQYF.

The genes are TRBV11-2 and TRBJ2-5; TRBD2 might be the D (5 bases). The CDR3 is 17 amino acids. The V gene's germline CDR1 is SGHAT and CDR2 FQNNGV. V was shortened by 4 bases and J by 5 bases, with 23 bases between the two germline ends. The chain's CDR3 is CASSSNPDPPRRETQYF. CDR3 bases: TGTGCCAGCAGCTCTAACCCTGACCCACCGAGGAGGGAGACCCAGTACTTC. Looking up the rest from reference TRBV11-2 and TRBJ2-5 gives the full variable domain: EAGVAQSPRYKIIEKRQSVAFWCNPISGHATLYWYQQILGQGPKLLIQFQNNGVVDDSQLPKDRFSAERLKGVDSTLKIQPAKLEDSAVYLCASSSNPDPPRRETQYFGPGTRLLVL.

The gene calls are TRBV5-6 and TRBJ2-5; D is possibly TRBD2 (6 bases). The CDR3 is 13 amino acids. Trimming pared 3 bases from V and 2 bases from J, leaving 8 bases between. Germline V gives CDR1 SGHDT, CDR2 YYEEEE. CDR3 residues: CASSSGVQETQYF. In DNA form, the CDR3 reads TGTGCCAGCAGCTCGGGAGTGCAAGAGACCCAGTACTTC.

This chain joins TRBV2 and TRBJ2-2; TRBD2 aligns across 7 bases. This CDR3 has 14 amino acids. From germline, CDR1 is SNHLY and CDR2 FYNNEI. V shed 7 bases, J shed 3 bases, and the junction held 5 bases outside the gene matches. CDR3 nucleotide sequence: TGTGCCAGCAAATCTAGCGGCTACACCGGGGAGCTGTTTTTT. Translated: CASKSSGYTGELFF.